This T cell receptor (beta chain) was identified during a study of T cell responses to AZD1222 COVID-19 vaccine. Study-wide points: A reported finding is that nearly half of spike-specific TCRs target unmutated variant regions. Sampling that yielded the repertoires occurred only after the peak T cell response.

Regarding this clone: The target antigen is unknown.

Assay: immunoSEQ multiplex PCR; the TCRdb copy retains only in-frame clones and omits some. The data hold around 140,000 clones, with 90% to 95% observed a single time. The germline gives CDR1 MNHEY, CDR2 SVGEGT. This CDR3 has 16 residues. V lost 5 bases and J lost 6; bases outside the gene matches: 12. The sequence came from an adult in good health. This chain joins TRBV6-2 or TRBV6-3 and TRBJ2-2; 7 bases are a match to TRBD1. Specimen: peripheral blood, collected on day 0 of MenACWY control vaccination. The CDR3 protein is CASSLLETGFAGELFF. The CDR3 coding sequence is TGTGCCAGCAGTCTTCTGGAGACAGGGTTTGCCGGGGAGCTGTTTTTT.